Shown below are 32 T cell receptor beta chains from a single sample sequenced in a study of T-cell reconstitution after alpha-beta-depleted transplantation in children. Unique molecular identifiers were incorporated into the prepared TCRbeta library. TCRdb fed the PCR reads into MiXCR, producing one record per CDR3 protein. The repertoire holds roughly 180,000 distinct CDR3 sequences, approximately 10% seen once, with 13% in the top ten. This specimen was PBMCs, taken before TCRalphabeta/CD19-depleted stem cell transplant. Source of these receptors: a boy aged 2-9 years with acute myeloid leukemia, due to receive a stem cell transplant.

This clonotype was recorded at least ten times. The chain carries TRBV7-2 and TRBJ1-1; 7 bases map to TRBD1. J gave up 3 bases and V 2 bases, and 3 bases lay outside the gene matches. The CDR3 spans 14 residues. CDR1 and CDR2 (germline): SGHTA, FQGNSA. CDR3 protein: CASSLLQGYTEAFF. The CDR3 region has the DNA TGTGCCAGCAGCTTATTACAGGGGTACACTGAAGCTTTCTTT.

This clonotype was counted at least ten times. V and J are TRBV6-2 or TRBV6-3 and TRBJ2-1, with a possible D match to TRBD1 (6 bases). The CDR3 has 13 amino acids. In germline, CDR1 is MNHEY, CDR2 SVGEGT. The germline V and J ends were trimmed by 8 bases and 9 bases, with 17 bases remaining between them. The CDR3 sequence is CASGEQGISEQFF. CDR3 nucleotide sequence: TGTGCCAGCGGAGAACAGGGTATCAGTGAGCAGTTCTTC.

This chain joins TRBV12-3 or TRBV12-4 and TRBJ2-7; D is perhaps TRBD2 (6 bases). V dropped 5 bases and J dropped 6 bases, with 14 bases sitting between them. The CDR3 is made up of 13 amino acids. CDR3 amino acids: CASSDGPAGEQYF. CDR3 in DNA: TGTGCCAGCAGTGACGGACCAGCGGGCGAGCAGTACTTC.

This clonotype appeared many times. The chain combines TRBV12-3 or TRBV12-4 with TRBJ2-3; unclear D gene. This CDR3 has 13 amino acids. Trimming shortened V by 5 bases and J by 5 bases, and 11 bases separated the two germline ends. The CDR3 here is CASSLPSGDTQYF. Written as DNA, the CDR3 is TGTGCCAGCAGTCTGCCATCCGGAGATACGCAGTATTTT.

The sample holds many counts of this clonotype. This sequence joins TRBV20-1 and TRBJ2-7, with a weak D call TRBD2 (5 bases). The CDR3 is 14 residues long. CDR1 and CDR2 (germline): DFQATT, SNEGSKA (reference sequence). V was clipped by 5 bases and J by 3 bases, with 17 bases between them. CDR3 loop: CSAGSKTSRYEQYF. For the CDR3, the DNA is TGCAGTGCTGGATCGAAAACTAGTCGCTACGAGCAGTACTTC.

The table lists this clonotype with many counts. The chain uses TRBV7-6 and TRBJ1-6, with a possible D match to TRBD1 (6 bases). Germline lookup yields CDR1 SGHVS and CDR2 FNYEAQ. The V end was cut by 8 bases, the J end by 10 bases, with 18 bases between. The CDR3 has 14 residues. CDR3 sequence: CASSSTGLGSPLHF. The CDR3 DNA sequence: TGTGCCAGCTCGTCCACAGGGTTAGGATCACCCCTCCACTTT.

Ten or more counts support this clonotype. The DNA for the CDR3 is TGCAGCGTAGACCCACGGGACACTGAAGCTTTCTTT. This sequence encodes CSVDPRDTEAFF. The chain recombines TRBV29-1 with TRBJ1-1; D ambiguous. CDR1 is SQVTM, CDR2 ANQGSEA, per germline. The CDR3 totals 12 residues. Trimming pared 6 bases from V and 3 bases from J, leaving 11 bases between.

The table lists this clonotype with many counts. The V and J genes are TRBV12-3 or TRBV12-4 and TRBJ2-5, with TRBD2 matching 9 bases. This CDR3 comprises 15 residues. V lost 4 bases to trimming and J lost 5 bases; unmatched junction nucleotides: 8. Here the CDR3 DNA reads TGTGCCAGCAGTTCCAGGACTAGCGACGGGGAGACCCAGTACTTC. Protein product: CASSSRTSDGETQYF.

This clonotype was counted ten times or more. The V and J genes are TRBV5-1 and TRBJ1-2; TRBD1 matches 9 bases. J lost 5 bases, V lost 4 bases, and 3 bases had no gene match. The CDR3 is made up of 13 amino acids. Germline V gene data show CDR1 as SGHRS and CDR2 as YFSETQ. The DNA of the CDR3 is TGCGCCAGCAGCCCAGGACAGGGGTATGGCTACACCTTC. Amino acid sequence: CASSPGQGYGYTF. Together with reference TRBV5-1 and TRBJ1-2, the CDR3 gives the full variable domain: KAGVTQTPRYLIKTRGQQVTLSCSPISGHRSVSWYQQTPGQGLQFLFEYFSETQRNKGNFPGRFSGRQFSNSRSEMNVSTLELGDSALYLCASSPGQGYGYTFGSGTRLTVV.

Many counts were recorded for this clonotype. The chain employs TRBV29-1 and TRBJ2-7; 7 positions match TRBD2. CDR1 is SQVTM, CDR2 ANQGSEA, per germline. V dropped 6 bases and J dropped 3; count of bases not matched to a gene: 5. There are 12 residues in the CDR3. The chain's CDR3 is CSVAGTNYEQYF. In nucleotides, the CDR3 is TGCAGCGTGGCCGGGACTAACTACGAGCAGTACTTC.

The sample holds many counts of this clonotype. The chain couples TRBV10-3 to TRBJ2-6, with D possibly matching TRBD1 (6 bases). Deletions cut 6 bases from V and 0 bases from J, with 9 bases between. Germline V gene lookup returns CDR1 ENHRY and CDR2 SYGVKD. There are 15 residues in the CDR3. CDR3 region: CAISRQDSGANVLTF. The CDR3 region has the DNA TGTGCCATCAGCCGACAGGACTCTGGGGCCAACGTCCTGACTTTC.

Ten or more counts support this clonotype. The chain carries TRBV7-3 and TRBJ2-2; D remains unclear. Trimming pared 2 bases from V and 7 bases from J, leaving 8 bases between. Germline loops: CDR1 SGHTA, CDR2 FQGTGA. The CDR3 contains 13 residues. CDR3 sequence: CASSLGSNGELFF. The DNA for the CDR3 is TGTGCCAGCAGCTTAGGTAGTAACGGGGAGCTGTTTTTT. Combining the CDR3 with reference TRBV7-3 and TRBJ2-2 gives the whole variable domain GAGVSQTPSNKVTEKGKYVELRCDPISGHTALYWYRQSLGQGPEFLIYFQGTGAADDSGLPNDRFFAVRPEGSVSTLKIQRTERGDSAVYLCASSLGSNGELFFGEGSRLTVL.

This clonotype was observed at least ten times. The chain joins TRBV10-3 to TRBJ2-7, with D tentatively TRBD2 (6 bases). The CDR3 extends over 21 amino acids. The ends were cut back, 6 bases at V and 3 bases at J, with 36 bases in the middle. CDR1 is ENHRY, CDR2 SYGVKD, per germline. This CDR3 reads CAISSKTGKTHRDFNLYEQYF. DNA for the CDR3: TGTGCCATCAGCAGTAAAACGGGGAAGACGCACCGGGACTTCAACCTCTACGAGCAGTACTTC.

This clonotype has at least ten counts. Germline and junction disagree at one end, which may indicate a read error. V gene TRBV29-1 combines with J gene TRBJ2-3, with D possibly being TRBD1 or TRBD2 (5 bases each). The CDR3 covers 12 residues. Germline V gene lookup returns CDR1 SQVTM and CDR2 ANQGSEA. Written as DNA, the CDR3 is TGCAGCGTTGAAGAGGGACCCGAGTGGCAGTTTTTT. It codes for CSVEEGPEWQFF.

This clonotype has ten or more counts. The chain is built from TRBV15 and TRBJ2-5, with D perhaps matching TRBD2 (5 bases). V was clipped by 0 bases and J by 7 bases, with 9 bases between them. In germline, CDR1 is LNHNV, CDR2 YYDKDF (reference sequence). This CDR3 region has 13 residues. The CDR3 loop is CATSRDPEGTQYF. The CDR3 nucleotides are TGTGCCACCAGCAGAGATCCCGAGGGGACCCAGTACTTC.

This clonotype has a single count. This may come from a read error, since a much larger clone is one base off. The chain uses TRBV5-1 and TRBJ2-6, with D possibly being TRBD1 or TRBD2 (6 bases each). Germline CDR1 SGHRS, CDR2 YFSETQ. This CDR3 comprises 18 residues. V lost 3 bases, J lost 0 bases, and 16 bases lay in between. CDR3 DNA: TGCGCCAGCAGCTGGGGGGCCCTTTGGATCTCTGGGGCCAACGTCCTGACTTTC. Its translation: CASSWGALWISGANVLTF. Variable domain in full (rest from reference TRBV5-1 and TRBJ2-6): KAGVTQTPRYLIKTRGQQVTLSCSPISGHRSVSWYQQTPGQGLQFLFEYFSETQRNKGNFPGRFSGRQFSNSRSEMNVSTLELGDSALYLCASSWGALWISGANVLTFGAGSRLTVL.

The table lists this clonotype with many counts. This chain connects TRBV20-1 to TRBJ2-1, with D unclear. With 0 bases removed from V and 0 bases from J, the gap between germline ends came to 9 bases. Germline assignment: CDR1 DFQATT and CDR2 SNEGSKA (reference sequence). The CDR3 is made up of 15 amino acids. CDR3: CSARDGYTSYNEQFF. The CDR3 DNA reads TGCAGTGCTAGAGATGGTTATACCTCCTACAATGAGCAGTTCTTC.

This clonotype was seen many times. The rearrangement joins TRBV11-3 to TRBJ2-6; D unclear. The CDR3 spans 18 residues. V was shortened by 7 bases and J by 2 bases, with 21 bases between the two germline ends. Germline V CDR1 and CDR2: SGHNT, YENEEA. Written as DNA, the CDR3 is TGTGCCAGCAAGTCTTTTGGCACTTTAGACCCTGGGGCCAACGTCCTGACTTTC. Translation: CASKSFGTLDPGANVLTF.

This clonotype was counted ten times or more. V is TRBV12-3 or TRBV12-4 and J is TRBJ2-7; a weak D match, TRBD2 (5 bases). The CDR3 is 20 residues long. V shed 2 bases and J shed 1 base, with 27 bases lying between them. The CDR3 spells CASSLTPPPLWEQDSYEQYF. The CDR3 nucleotides are TGTGCCAGCAGTTTAACCCCCCCGCCGTTGTGGGAGCAGGATTCCTACGAGCAGTACTTC.

This clonotype was picked up many times. V is TRBV6-5 and J is TRBJ1-2; D unresolved. Trimming took 0 bases from V and 3 from J, leaving 8 bases between them. This CDR3 region has 14 residues. In germline, CDR1 is MNHEY, CDR2 SVGAGI. The chain's CDR3 is CASSYSAGDYGYTF. CDR3 coding DNA: TGTGCCAGCAGTTACTCGGCGGGTGACTATGGCTACACCTTC.

This clonotype was observed at least ten times. V usage is TRBV12-3 or TRBV12-4 and J usage is TRBJ2-1, with D perhaps assigned TRBD1 or TRBD2 (5 bases each). The CDR3 extends over 18 amino acids. V lost 6 bases and J 1 base, leaving 22 bases between the germline ends. This chain's CDR3 is CASREPGRQEESYNEQFF. Here the CDR3 DNA reads TGTGCCAGCAGGGAACCGGGACGTCAGGAAGAGTCCTACAATGAGCAGTTCTTC.

This clonotype was observed at least ten times. The V gene is TRBV28, the J gene TRBJ2-2; 9 bases are a match to TRBD1. The CDR3 sequence is 19 residues long. V lost 4 bases to trimming and J lost 2 bases; unmatched junction nucleotides: 14. The germline CDR1 and CDR2 sequences are MDHEN and SYDVKM. The CDR3 DNA sequence: TGTGCCAGCAGTTCCCTATCCAAGGGACAGGGCCTTAACACCGGGGAGCTGTTTTTT. This translates into CASSSLSKGQGLNTGELFF.

The gene calls are TRBV18 and TRBJ1-3; D uncertain. CDR1 KGHSH and CDR2 LQKENI come from the germline V gene. The CDR3 is made up of 15 amino acids. V was trimmed by 3 bases and J by 0 bases, leaving 9 bases between them. The CDR3 DNA sequence: TGTGCCAGCTCACCGATATCCCCCTCTGGAAACACCATATATTTT. Translated, it gives CASSPISPSGNTIYF.

This clonotype was recorded many times. The CDR3 protein is CASTTLRGGNTEAFF. CDR3 bases: TGTGCCAGCACCACTCTAAGAGGAGGGAACACTGAAGCTTTCTTT. The J gene is TRBJ1-1, the V gene TRBV28; D uncertain. V was pared by 7 bases and J by 1 base, with 16 bases between. Germline V gene data show CDR1 as MDHEN and CDR2 as SYDVKM. The CDR3 extends over 15 amino acids.

The sample holds many counts of this clonotype. The gene calls are TRBV20-1 and TRBJ2-3, with D tentatively TRBD1 (6 bases). Germline V gene lookup returns CDR1 DFQATT and CDR2 SNEGSKA (reference sequence). V gave up 6 bases and J gave up 2 bases, with 12 bases separating them. The CDR3 is 13 amino acids. The CDR3 DNA reads TGCAGTGCGAGGACAGAAAACACAGATACGCAGTATTTT. It translates to CSARTENTDTQYF.

At least ten counts were recorded for this clonotype. The chain carries TRBV3-1 and TRBJ1-3, with a tentative D call TRBD1 (5 bases). This CDR3 has 16 amino acids. The germline V gene encodes CDR1 LGHDT and CDR2 YNNKEL (reference sequence). V lost 4 bases, J lost 2 bases, and 15 bases lay in between. The CDR3 sequence: CASSRRTSSAGNTIYF. CDR3 coding DNA: TGTGCCAGCAGCCGCCGGACATCCTCGGCTGGAAACACCATATATTTT.

This clonotype came up many times. The chain links TRBV10-3 to TRBJ2-3, with a possible D match to TRBD2 (5 bases). The CDR3 runs 14 residues. The V gene's germline CDR1 is ENHRY and CDR2 SYGVKD. V was pared by 7 bases and J by 5 bases, with 16 bases between. As DNA, the CDR3 is TGTGCCATCACCGCGGGCCGCGACGGAGATACGCAGTATTTT. It encodes CAITAGRDGDTQYF.

The chain carries TRBV5-1 and TRBJ2-3; possibly TRBD2 for D (5 bases). CDR3 length: 16 residues. Germline CDR1 and CDR2: SGHRS and YFSETQ. The V gene lost 4 bases and the J gene lost 3 bases, with 18 bases spanning the gap. The DNA of the CDR3 is TGCGCCAGCAGCCCGAAATACGAACTAGGAACAGATACGCAGTATTTT. Protein sequence: CASSPKYELGTDTQYF. Supplemented by reference TRBV5-1 and TRBJ2-3, the full variable domain reads KAGVTQTPRYLIKTRGQQVTLSCSPISGHRSVSWYQQTPGQGLQFLFEYFSETQRNKGNFPGRFSGRQFSNSRSEMNVSTLELGDSALYLCASSPKYELGTDTQYFGPGTRLTVL.

This clonotype showed up many times. The chain links TRBV4-1 to TRBJ2-3; tentative D call: TRBD2 (5 bases). Germline loops: CDR1 MGHRA, CDR2 YSYEKL. This CDR3 has 16 residues. V gave up 0 bases and J gave up 6 bases, with 16 bases separating them. The CDR3 DNA is TGCGCCAGCAGCCAAGAAGAGAGAACCGGCGGGGATACGCAGTATTTT. This sequence encodes CASSQEERTGGDTQYF.

There are many counts of this clonotype. V usage is TRBV20-1 and J usage is TRBJ2-7, with 8 bases lining up with TRBD2. The CDR3 is 17 residues long. V lost 1 base to trimming and J lost 1 base; unmatched junction nucleotides: 12. Germline-derived CDR1 and CDR2 are DFQATT and SNEGSKA (reference sequence). The CDR3 region is CSARGRVAGSLSYEQYF. CDR3 in DNA: TGCAGTGCTAGAGGGAGAGTAGCGGGATCATTATCCTACGAGCAGTACTTC.

This clonotype was observed at least ten times. This chain connects TRBV11-3 to TRBJ2-2, with 8 bases matching TRBD1. The length of the CDR3 is 17 residues. From germline, CDR1 is SGHNT and CDR2 YENEEA. The V segment lost 0 bases and the J segment 5 bases; nucleotides outside the gene matches: 8. The CDR3 nucleotides read TGTGCCAGCAGCTTAGAAATGGCAGGGGGCAAAACCGGGGAGCTGTTTTTT. This encodes CASSLEMAGGKTGELFF.

This clonotype was counted many times. The rearrangement uses TRBV5-1 and TRBJ2-2, with no clear D. V was pared by 5 bases and J by 7 bases, with 12 bases between. CDR3 length: 13 residues. The V gene's germline CDR1 is SGHRS and CDR2 YFSETQ. CDR3 DNA sequence: TGCGCCAGCAGAGACACAGAGGACGGGGAGCTGTTTTTT. Translating it yields CASRDTEDGELFF.